This entry lists 15 T cell receptor beta chains sequenced from one sample in a study of shared clonotypes between healthy human individuals. Assay used: immunoSEQ multiplex PCR; TCRdb lists only in-frame clones, some missing. This sample has approximately 2.1 million clones; 80% to 95% occur once, and the top ten carry around 0.4%. Sequencing input: naive CD4+ T cells from PBMCs. Stated subset: CD45RA+ positively selected. Receptors were obtained from a man younger than 30 in good health. Some clones in this sample may be carry-over from other donors' samples.

This chain uses TRBV6-1 with TRBJ1-5; the D gene is possibly TRBD1 (6 bases). This CDR3 comprises 14 residues. The V end lost 7 bases, the J end lost 5 bases, and 15 bases lay between the germline ends. CDR1 and CDR2 from the germline V gene are MNHNS and SASEGT. CDR3 sequence: CASMTSTGYQPQHF. CDR3 in DNA: TGTGCCAGCATGACCTCGACAGGATATCAGCCCCAGCATTTT.

A remark on this clone: Within the sample, other DNA sequences also encode this same CDR3. The chain uses TRBV5-1 and TRBJ1-1; no clear D gene. Germline lookup yields CDR1 SGHRS and CDR2 YFSETQ. Between the trimmed V and J ends, which lost 4 bases and 3 bases, there was a span of 7 bases. The CDR3 is 12 residues long. CDR3 amino acids: CASSGRDTEAFF. CDR3 nucleotides: TGCGCCAGCAGCGGCCGAGACACTGAAGCTTTCTTT.

A word on this clone: Additional DNA sequences in this sample encode the identical CDR3. V and J are TRBV19 and TRBJ2-7, with D perhaps matching TRBD1 (5 bases). In germline, CDR1 is LNHDA, CDR2 SQIVND (reference sequence). This CDR3 has 14 amino acids. V lost 3 bases and J 0 bases, leaving 9 bases between the germline ends. The CDR3 DNA reads TGTGCCAGTAGTATCCCAGGGCTCTCCTACGAGCAGTACTTC. This sequence encodes CASSIPGLSYEQYF.

V gene TRBV14 combines with J gene TRBJ2-7, with D possibly matching TRBD2 (5 bases). Trimming stripped 4 bases from V and 0 bases from J, with 13 bases between. This CDR3 region has 15 residues. The V gene's germline CDR1 is SGHDN and CDR2 FVKESK. The CDR3 loop is CASSLAASSSYEQYF. The DNA for the CDR3 is TGTGCCAGCAGCCTCGCTGCTAGCTCCTCCTACGAGCAGTACTTC. Looking up the rest from reference TRBV14 and TRBJ2-7 gives the full variable domain: EAGVTQFPSHSVIEKGQTVTLRCDPISGHDNLYWYRRVMGKEIKFLLHFVKESKQDESGMPNNRFLAERTGGTYSTLKVQPAELEDSGVYFCASSLAASSSYEQYFGPGTRLTVT.

The chain joins TRBV5-1 to TRBJ2-3; D is possibly TRBD2 (5 bases). The CDR3 runs 14 residues. The germline CDR1 and CDR2 sequences are SGHRS and YFSETQ. Between the trimmed V and J ends, which lost 4 bases and 3 bases, there was a span of 12 bases. The CDR3: CASSPEVRTDTQYF. The CDR3 coding sequence is TGCGCCAGCAGCCCGGAGGTCCGAACAGATACGCAGTATTTT.

V usage is TRBV28 and J usage is TRBJ1-4; D gene uncertain. The V gene lost 6 bases and the J gene lost 0 bases, with 2 bases spanning the gap. The CDR3 covers 12 residues. Germline-derived CDR1 and CDR2 are MDHEN and SYDVKM. The CDR3 DNA reads TGTGCCAGCAGGTCAACTAATGAAAAACTGTTTTTT. Encoded protein: CASRSTNEKLFF. Full variable domain (outside the CDR3, taken from reference TRBV28 and TRBJ1-4): DVKVTQSSRYLVKRTGEKVFLECVQDMDHENMFWYRQDPGLGLRLIYFSYDVKMKEKGDIPEGYSVSREKKERFSLILESASTNQTSMYLCASRSTNEKLFFGSGTQLSVL.

The chain employs TRBV18 and TRBJ2-1; D ambiguous. Trimming shortened V by 4 bases and J by 3 bases, and 13 bases separated the two germline ends. The CDR3 runs to 15 residues. Germline lookup yields CDR1 KGHSH and CDR2 LQKENI. The DNA for the CDR3 is TGTGCCAGCTCACGGAGTCGTCCCAGCTACAATGAGCAGTTCTTC. Its protein product is CASSRSRPSYNEQFF.

The rearrangement joins TRBV12-5 to TRBJ2-1, with 11 positions matching TRBD2. CDR3 size: 14 residues. V lost 5 bases and J lost 7; bases outside the gene matches: 4. Germline V CDR1 and CDR2: LGHNT, FRNRAP. DNA for the CDR3: TGTGCTAGTGGTCGTAGCGGGAGGGCGAATGAGCAGTTCTTC. Translated: CASGRSGRANEQFF.

The V gene is TRBV7-3, the J gene TRBJ2-5; 9 bases fit TRBD2. The J call is uncertain, as TRBJ2-7 better fits the DNA end. This CDR3 has 16 residues. Germline CDR1 reads SGHTA; CDR2 reads FQGTGA. The CDR3 DNA reads TGTGCCAGCAGCTTAACCCCGACTAGCGGAAACTACGAGCAGTACTTC. It encodes CASSLTPTSGNYEQYF.

This clone occurred a few times. The rearrangement joins TRBV6-5 to TRBJ2-1; 15 nucleotides align to TRBD2. The trim removed 5 bases at V and 12 bases at J, leaving 8 bases unmatched. CDR1 and CDR2 (germline): MNHEY, SVGAGI. The CDR3 has 15 residues. CDR3 coding DNA: TGTGCCAGCAGTGGACGGACTAGCGGGAGGGTTGGGCAGTTCTTC. It codes for CASSGRTSGRVGQFF.

This rearrangement joins TRBV27 to TRBJ2-7, with TRBD2 matching over 9 bases. This CDR3 is built from 21 residues. Germline V gives CDR1 MNHEY, CDR2 SMNVEV (reference sequence). The junction had 22 bases not matched to a gene; V was cut back by 2 bases and J by 2 bases. The CDR3 loop is CASSLLGPRGSGRYTPYEQYF. The DNA for the CDR3 is TGTGCCAGCAGTTTACTGGGCCCTCGGGGTAGCGGGAGATATACCCCCTACGAGCAGTACTTC.

The chain combines TRBV4-2 with TRBJ1-2, with a possible D match to TRBD1 (5 bases). Trimming pared 2 bases from V and 8 bases from J, leaving 15 bases between. This CDR3 is 14 amino acids long. Germline CDR1 LGHNA, CDR2 YNFKEQ. CDR3 loop: CASSQSDNVYGYTF. For the CDR3, the DNA is TGTGCCAGCAGCCAATCGGACAATGTCTACGGCTACACCTTC.

CDR3 region: CASSELRKGAGETQYF. The CDR3 DNA is TGTGCCAGCAGTGAACTTAGAAAGGGGGCAGGAGAGACCCAGTACTTC. This chain connects TRBV2 to TRBJ2-5; 7 bases agree with TRBD1. The CDR3 loop spans 16 amino acids. Trimming cost V 2 bases and J 4 bases; bases outside gene matches: 10. The germline V gene has CDR1 SNHLY and CDR2 FYNNEI.

The chain has TRBV10-2 and TRBJ2-3, with unresolved D. With 4 bases removed from V and 2 bases from J, the gap between germline ends came to 4 bases. The CDR3 sequence is 12 residues long. Germline CDR1 and CDR2: WSHSY and SAAADI. CDR3 DNA sequence: TGCGCCAGCAGTGGTCACACAGATACGCAGTATTTT. Translation gives CASSGHTDTQYF.

CDR3 DNA: TGTGCCAGCAGCCCCGGACAGGGACTTACCAATCAGCCCCAGCATTTT. This sequence encodes CASSPGQGLTNQPQHF. This chain joins TRBV7-2 and TRBJ1-5; TRBD1 aligns across 8 bases. CDR1 SGHTA and CDR2 FQGNSA come from the germline V gene. This CDR3 contains 16 residues. J lost 3 bases, V lost 5 bases, and 9 bases had no gene match.